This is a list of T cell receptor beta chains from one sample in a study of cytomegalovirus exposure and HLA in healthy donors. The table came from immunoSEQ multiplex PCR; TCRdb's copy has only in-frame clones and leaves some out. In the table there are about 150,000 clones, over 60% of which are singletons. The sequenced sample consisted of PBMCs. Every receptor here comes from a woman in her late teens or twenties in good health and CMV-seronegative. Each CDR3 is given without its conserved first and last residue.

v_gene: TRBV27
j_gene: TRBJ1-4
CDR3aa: ASSLTGQLNEKLF

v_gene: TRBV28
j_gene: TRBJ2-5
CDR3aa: ASTGKLDQETQY

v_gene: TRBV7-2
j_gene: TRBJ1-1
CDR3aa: ASKQGAPTEAF

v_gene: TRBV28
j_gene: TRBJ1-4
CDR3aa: ASSLTTNEKLF

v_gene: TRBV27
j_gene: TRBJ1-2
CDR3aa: ASSYTQHTGYT

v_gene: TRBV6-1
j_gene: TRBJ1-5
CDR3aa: ASSEGYRVSNQPQH

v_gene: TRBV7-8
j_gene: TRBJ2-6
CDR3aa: ASSSHRGPAGSGANVLT

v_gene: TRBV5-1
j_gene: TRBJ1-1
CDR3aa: ASSLTAGANTEAF

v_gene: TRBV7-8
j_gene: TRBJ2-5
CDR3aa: ASSLFRQETQY

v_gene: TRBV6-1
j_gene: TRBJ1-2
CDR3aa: ASSEVRSNYGYT

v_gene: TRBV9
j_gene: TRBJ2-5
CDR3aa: ASAGGYQETQY

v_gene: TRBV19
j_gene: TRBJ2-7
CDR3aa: ASSKGAGMPSSYEQY

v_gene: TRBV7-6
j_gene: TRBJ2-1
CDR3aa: ASSLVRRGGYNEQF

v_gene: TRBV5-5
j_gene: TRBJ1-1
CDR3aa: ASSLGTGDTEAF

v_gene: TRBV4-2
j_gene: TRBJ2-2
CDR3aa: ASSQGGQGAGELF

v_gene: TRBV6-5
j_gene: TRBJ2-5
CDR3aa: ASSYRWTSGIETQY

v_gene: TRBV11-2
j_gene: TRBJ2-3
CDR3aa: ASSTRVAGKIRSTQY

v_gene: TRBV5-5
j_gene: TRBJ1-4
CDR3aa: ASSRTGDGGEKLF

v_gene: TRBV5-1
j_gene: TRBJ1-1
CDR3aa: ASSFRIESNTEAF

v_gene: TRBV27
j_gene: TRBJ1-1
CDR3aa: ASSFFRQGNTEAF

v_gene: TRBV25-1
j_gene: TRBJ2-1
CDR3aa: ASSDRVEQF

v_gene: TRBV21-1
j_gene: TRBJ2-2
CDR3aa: ASTSLSVVAGNTGELF

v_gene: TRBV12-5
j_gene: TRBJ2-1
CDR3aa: ASGLVLGGVNEQF

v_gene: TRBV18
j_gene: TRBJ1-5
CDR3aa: ASSPSGGEGQPQH

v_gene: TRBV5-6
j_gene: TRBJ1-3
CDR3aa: ASLMIGSGSGNTIY

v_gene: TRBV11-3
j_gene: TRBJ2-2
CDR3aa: ASSLVAGTGELF

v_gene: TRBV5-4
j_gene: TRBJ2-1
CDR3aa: ASRGGSGYNEQF

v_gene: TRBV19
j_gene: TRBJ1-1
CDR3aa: ASKKWDSMNTEAF

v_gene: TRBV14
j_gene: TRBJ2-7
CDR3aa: ASSQAPYEQY

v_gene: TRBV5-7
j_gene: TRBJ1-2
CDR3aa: ASSLALSYPPFYGYT

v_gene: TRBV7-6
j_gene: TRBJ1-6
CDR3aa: ASSHYNSPLH

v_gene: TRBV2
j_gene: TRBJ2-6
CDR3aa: ASSGDRAEAGANVLT

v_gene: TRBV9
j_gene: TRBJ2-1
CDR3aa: ASSVDPSGRAIWNGQF

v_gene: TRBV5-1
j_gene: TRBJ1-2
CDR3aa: ASSWASGEYGYT

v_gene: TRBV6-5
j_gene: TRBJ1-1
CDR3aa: ASSYDSVWNTEAF

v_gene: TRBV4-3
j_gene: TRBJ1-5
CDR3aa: ASSVDRGNQPQH

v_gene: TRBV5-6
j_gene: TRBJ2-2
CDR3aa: ASSFWDRGLNTGELF

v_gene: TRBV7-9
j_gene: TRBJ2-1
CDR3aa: ASTLKASADGYNEQF

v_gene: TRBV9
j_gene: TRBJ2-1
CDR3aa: ASTQDGGPPYNEQF

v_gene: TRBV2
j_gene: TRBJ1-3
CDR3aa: ASSEGRQAATGNTIY

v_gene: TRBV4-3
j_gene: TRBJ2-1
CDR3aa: ASSQVTSGGGVEQF

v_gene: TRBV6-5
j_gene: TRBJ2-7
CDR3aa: ASSPSRGSSYEQY

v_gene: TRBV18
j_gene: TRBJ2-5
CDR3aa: ASSPLSKETQY

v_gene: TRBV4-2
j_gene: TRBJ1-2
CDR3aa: ASSQDDTWRRGYT

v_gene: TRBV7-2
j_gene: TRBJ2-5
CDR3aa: ASSRIGLAGGPGETQY

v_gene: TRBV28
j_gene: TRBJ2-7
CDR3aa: ASSLTGTGSYEQY

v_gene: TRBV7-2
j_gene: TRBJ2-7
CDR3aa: ASSLSYEQY

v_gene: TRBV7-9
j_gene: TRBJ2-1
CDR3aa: ASNPDSLSSYNEQF

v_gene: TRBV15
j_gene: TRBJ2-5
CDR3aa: ATSREWLSGGEETQY

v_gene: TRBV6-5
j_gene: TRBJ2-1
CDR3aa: ASSSPRALLNEQF

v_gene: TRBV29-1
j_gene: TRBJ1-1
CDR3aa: SVEFVGLRGPTLGTEAF

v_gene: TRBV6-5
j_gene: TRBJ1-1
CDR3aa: ASRPGLGNTEAF

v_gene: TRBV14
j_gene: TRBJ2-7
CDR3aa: ASSLTGGPTYEQY

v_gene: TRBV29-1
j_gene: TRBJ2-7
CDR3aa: SVREGSEQY